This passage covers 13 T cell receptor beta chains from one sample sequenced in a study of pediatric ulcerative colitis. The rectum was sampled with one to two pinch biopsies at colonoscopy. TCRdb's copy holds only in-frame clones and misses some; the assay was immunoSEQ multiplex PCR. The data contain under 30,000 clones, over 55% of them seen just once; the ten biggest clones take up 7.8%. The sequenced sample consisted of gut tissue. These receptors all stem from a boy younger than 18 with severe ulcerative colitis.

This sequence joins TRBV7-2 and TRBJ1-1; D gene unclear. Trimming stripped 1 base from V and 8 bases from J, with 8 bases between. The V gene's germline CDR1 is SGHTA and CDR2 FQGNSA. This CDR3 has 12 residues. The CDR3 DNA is TGTGCCAGCAGCTTAGTACAGACAGAAGCTTTCTTT. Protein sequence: CASSLVQTEAFF.

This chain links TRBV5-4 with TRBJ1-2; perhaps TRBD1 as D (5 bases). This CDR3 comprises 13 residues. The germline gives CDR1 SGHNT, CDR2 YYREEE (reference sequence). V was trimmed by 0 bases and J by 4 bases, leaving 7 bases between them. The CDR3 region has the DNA TGTGCCAGCAGCTTGGGAGGGACCTATGGCTACACCTTC. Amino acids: CASSLGGTYGYTF.

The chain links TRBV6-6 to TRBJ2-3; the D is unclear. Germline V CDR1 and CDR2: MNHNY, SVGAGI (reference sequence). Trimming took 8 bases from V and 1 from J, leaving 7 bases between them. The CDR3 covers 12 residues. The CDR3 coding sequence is TGTGCCAGCGTCTCGGGCACAGATACGCAGTATTTT. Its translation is CASVSGTDTQYF.

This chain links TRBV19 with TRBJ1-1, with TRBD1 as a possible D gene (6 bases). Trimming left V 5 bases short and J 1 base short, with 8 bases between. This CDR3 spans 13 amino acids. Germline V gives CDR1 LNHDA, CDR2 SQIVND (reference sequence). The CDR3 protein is CASSPTGNTEAFF. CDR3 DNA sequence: TGTGCCAGTAGTCCGACAGGGAACACTGAAGCTTTCTTT. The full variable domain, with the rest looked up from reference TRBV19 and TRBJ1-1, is DGGITQSPKYLFRKEGQNVTLSCEQNLNHDAMYWYRQDPGQGLRLIYYSQIVNDFQKGDIAEGYSVSREKKESFPLTVTSAQKNPTAFYLCASSPTGNTEAFFGQGTRLTVV.

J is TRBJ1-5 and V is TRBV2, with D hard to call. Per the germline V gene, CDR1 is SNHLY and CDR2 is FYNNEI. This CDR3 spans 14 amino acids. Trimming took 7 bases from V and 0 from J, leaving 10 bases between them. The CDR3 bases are TGTGCCAGCAATGCACAGAATAGCAATCAGCCCCAGCATTTT. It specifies CASNAQNSNQPQHF.

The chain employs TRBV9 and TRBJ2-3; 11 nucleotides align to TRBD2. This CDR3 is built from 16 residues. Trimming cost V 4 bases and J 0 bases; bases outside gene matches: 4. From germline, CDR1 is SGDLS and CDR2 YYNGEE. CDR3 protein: CASSPRLAGSTDTQYF. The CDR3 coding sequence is TGTGCCAGCAGCCCCCGACTAGCGGGAAGCACAGATACGCAGTATTTT.

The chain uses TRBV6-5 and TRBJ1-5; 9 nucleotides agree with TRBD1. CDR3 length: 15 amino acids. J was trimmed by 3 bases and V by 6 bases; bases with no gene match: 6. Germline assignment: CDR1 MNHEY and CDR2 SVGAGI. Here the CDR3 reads CASRTDRGNNQPQHF. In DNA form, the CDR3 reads TGTGCCAGCAGGACGGACAGGGGAAACAATCAGCCCCAGCATTTT.

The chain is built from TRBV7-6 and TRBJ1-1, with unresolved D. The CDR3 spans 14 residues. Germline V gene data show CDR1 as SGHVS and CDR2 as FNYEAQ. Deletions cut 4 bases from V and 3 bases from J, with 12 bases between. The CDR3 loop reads CASSSMSDYTEAFF. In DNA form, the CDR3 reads TGTGCCAGCAGCTCCATGTCCGATTACACTGAAGCTTTCTTT.

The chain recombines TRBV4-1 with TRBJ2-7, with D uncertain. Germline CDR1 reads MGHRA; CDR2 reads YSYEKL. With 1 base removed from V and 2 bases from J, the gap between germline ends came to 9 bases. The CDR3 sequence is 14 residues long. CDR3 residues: CASSQGSVTYEQYF. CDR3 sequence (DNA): TGCGCCAGCAGCCAAGGATCCGTTACCTACGAGCAGTACTTC.

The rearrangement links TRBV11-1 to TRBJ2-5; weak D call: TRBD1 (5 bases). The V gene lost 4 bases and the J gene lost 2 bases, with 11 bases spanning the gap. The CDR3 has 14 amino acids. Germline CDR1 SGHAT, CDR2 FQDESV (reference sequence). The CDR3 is CASSSRQGQETQYF. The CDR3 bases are TGTGCCAGCAGCTCACGGCAGGGACAAGAGACCCAGTACTTC.

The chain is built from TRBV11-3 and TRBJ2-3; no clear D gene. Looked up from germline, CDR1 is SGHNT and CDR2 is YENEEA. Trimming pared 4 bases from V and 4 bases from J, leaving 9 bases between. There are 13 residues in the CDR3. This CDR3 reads CASSSIFADTQYF. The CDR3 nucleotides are TGTGCCAGCAGCTCCATCTTTGCAGATACGCAGTATTTT. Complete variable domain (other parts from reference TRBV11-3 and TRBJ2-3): EAGVVQSPRYKIIEKKQPVAFWCNPISGHNTLYWYLQNLGQGPELLIRYENEEAVDDSQLPKDRFSAERLKGVDSTLKIQPAELGDSAVYLCASSSIFADTQYFGPGTRLTVL.

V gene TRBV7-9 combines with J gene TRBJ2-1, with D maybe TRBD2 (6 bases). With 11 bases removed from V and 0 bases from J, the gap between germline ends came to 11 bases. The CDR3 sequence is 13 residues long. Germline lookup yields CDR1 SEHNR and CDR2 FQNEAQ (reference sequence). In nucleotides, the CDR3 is TGTGCCGAACGGGAGTTCTCCTACAATGAGCAGTTCTTC. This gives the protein CAEREFSYNEQFF.

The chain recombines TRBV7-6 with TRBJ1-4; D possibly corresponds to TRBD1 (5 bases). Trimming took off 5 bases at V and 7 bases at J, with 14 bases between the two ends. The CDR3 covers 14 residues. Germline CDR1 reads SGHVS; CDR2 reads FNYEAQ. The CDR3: CASSLSPGGEKLFF. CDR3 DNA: TGTGCCAGCAGCCTCTCCCCGGGGGGTGAAAAACTGTTTTTT.